The T cell receptor (beta chain) described here comes from a study of regulatory T cells in long-lasting Graves disease. To make TCR beta libraries, researchers used iRepertoire HTBI primers and Arm-PCR of CDR3 regions. TCRdb analysed the multiplex PCR reads with MiXCR anew, one entry per CDR3 protein. The sample carries some 330,000 distinct CDR3 sequences, about an eighth recorded once. The time point: newly diagnosed GD, antithyroid drugs for less than 3 months. PBMCs provided the RNA from which the TCR library was made. V lost 4 bases, J lost 7 bases, and 7 bases stayed unmatched. The length of the CDR3 is 15 residues. Looked up from germline, CDR1 is LGHNA and CDR2 is YNFKEQ. This clonotype was detected a few times. These same records also appear under a second study, on T cells in Graves' hyperthyroidism and ophthalmopathy.

This clonotype originated in a woman aged 18-30 years with Graves disease. Sequencing used peripheral blood mononuclear cells (PBMCs), obtained at new diagnosis, from a patient treated with antithyroid drugs. The V call is TRBV4-2, the J call TRBJ2-2; TRBD1 agrees at 9 bases. The CDR3 loop reads CASSPRDREVGELFF. Here the CDR3 DNA reads TGTGCCAGCAGCCCTCGGGACAGGGAGGTCGGGGAGCTGTTTTTT.